These 29 T cell receptor beta chains share one sample of origin, sequenced in a study of CD8 T cells in ankylosing spondylitis. TCRdb re-derived calls from the 5' RACE reads in MiXCR, one entry per CDR3 protein. The repertoire holds roughly 180,000 distinct CDR3 sequences, with 11% as singletons. The specimen sequenced was blood, either unsorted or a sorted T cell fraction (not recorded which). The receptors stem from a male donor with ankylosing spondylitis or in good health (not recorded which).

The chain has TRBV11-2 and TRBJ2-7; either TRBD1 or TRBD2 may fit D (5 bases each). Trimming stripped 10 bases from V and 3 bases from J, with 16 bases between. Germline values: CDR1 SGHAT, CDR2 FQNNGV. This CDR3 spans 13 amino acids. The CDR3 coding sequence is TGTGCCACGAGACGGGACGCCAACTACGAGCAGTACTTC. Protein sequence: CATRRDANYEQYF. The variable domain in full, with the rest retrieved from reference TRBV11-2 and TRBJ2-7, is EAGVAQSPRYKIIEKRQSVAFWCNPISGHATLYWYQQILGQGPKLLIQFQNNGVVDDSQLPKDRFSAERLKGVDSTLKIQPAKLEDSAVYLCATRRDANYEQYFGPGTRLTVT.

The chain carries TRBV7-2 and TRBJ1-1; no definite D call. This CDR3 has 13 amino acids. V was trimmed by 5 bases and J by 1 base, leaving 8 bases between them. Looked up from germline, CDR1 is SGHTA and CDR2 is FQGNSA. CDR3 sequence (DNA): TGTGCCAGCAGCCTCAGGAAGAACACTGAAGCTTTCTTT. Its protein product is CASSLRKNTEAFF.

The chain combines TRBV18 with TRBJ2-6; the D gene is possibly TRBD1 (6 bases). Germline CDR1 is KGHSH and CDR2 is LQKENI. The CDR3 has 16 amino acids. The germline V and J ends were trimmed by 3 bases and 0 bases, with 9 bases remaining between them. The CDR3 bases are TGTGCCAGCTCACCTTCCAGGGGCTCTGGGGCCAACGTCCTGACTTTC. It translates to CASSPSRGSGANVLTF.

The CDR3 sequence is CASSLVGPYEQYF. The CDR3 coding sequence is TGTGCCAGCAGCTTGGTAGGGCCCTACGAGCAGTACTTC. The chain links TRBV5-5 to TRBJ2-7; D not certain. The CDR3 totals 13 residues. Germline CDR1 SGHKS, CDR2 YYEKEE (reference sequence). The ends were cut back, 0 bases at V and 2 bases at J, with 6 bases in the middle.

This clonotype was detected only a few times. V is TRBV2 and J is TRBJ2-3, with TRBD2 as a possible D gene (5 bases). There are 14 residues in the CDR3. Germline CDR1 is SNHLY and CDR2 is FYNNEI. V was clipped by 0 bases and J by 5 bases, with 9 bases between them. Here the CDR3 reads CASSEASSGDTQYF. The CDR3 DNA sequence: TGTGCCAGCAGTGAAGCGTCCAGCGGAGATACGCAGTATTTT.

V usage is TRBV6-1 and J usage is TRBJ2-3; 9 bases map to TRBD1. Germline trimming cut 2 bases from V and 6 bases from J; bases unmatched to any gene: 12. Germline CDR1 is MNHNS and CDR2 is SASEGT. The CDR3 extends over 17 amino acids. The CDR3 loop is CASSEQKGGQGSDTQYF. The CDR3 DNA follows: TGTGCCAGCAGTGAACAGAAGGGGGGACAGGGCTCGGATACGCAGTATTTT.

The table lists this clonotype with many counts. This chain uses TRBV20-1 with TRBJ2-1, with D possibly being TRBD2 (6 bases). CDR3 length equals 15 residues. Germline CDR1 reads DFQATT; CDR2 reads SNEGSKA (reference sequence). V was trimmed by 3 bases and J by 0 bases, leaving 12 bases between them. The CDR3 protein is CSASGSYSSYNEQFF. In nucleotides, the CDR3 is TGCAGTGCTAGCGGGAGTTACAGCTCCTACAATGAGCAGTTCTTC.

The rearrangement joins TRBV29-1 to TRBJ1-1; D gene uncertain. The CDR3 length is 13 residues. V was shortened by 4 bases and J by 0 bases, with 9 bases between the two germline ends. Germline V gene sequence: CDR1 SQVTM, CDR2 ANQGSEA. Here the CDR3 DNA reads TGCAGCGTTGTACTGGAAATGAACACTGAAGCTTTCTTT. This sequence encodes CSVVLEMNTEAFF.

Comments on this clonotype: The junction and the germline gene differ at one end; a read error may be behind it. The chain has TRBV20-1 and TRBJ2-3; 7 positions match TRBD2. Germline CDR1 is DFQATT and CDR2 is SNEGSKA (reference sequence). CDR3 length: 15 amino acids. The CDR3 region has the DNA TGCTGTGCTACGGGAGGTGAGGGAAGGACAGATACGCAGTATTTT. Protein product: CCATGGEGRTDTQYF.

This clonotype was observed at least ten times. The V gene is TRBV5-1, the J gene TRBJ2-2; 10 bases agree with TRBD2. J was trimmed by 5 bases and V by 1 base; bases with no gene match: 2. Germline assignment: CDR1 SGHRS and CDR2 YFSETQ. The CDR3 is 15 residues long. CDR3 bases: TGCGCCAGCAGCTTGAATAGCGGGGGGACCGGGGAGCTGTTTTTT. Amino acids: CASSLNSGGTGELFF.

There are a few counts of this clonotype. The rearrangement uses TRBV7-9 and TRBJ2-1; the D gene is possibly TRBD1 (6 bases). The germline V gene encodes CDR1 SEHNR and CDR2 FQNEAQ (reference sequence). Between the trimmed V and J ends, which lost 2 bases and 6 bases, there was a span of 14 bases. The CDR3 loop spans 15 amino acids. The CDR3 DNA reads as TGTGCCAGCAGCTTATTGTCAGGGGATGGCAATGAGCAGTTCTTC. It codes for CASSLLSGDGNEQFF.

This clonotype was detected a few times. The rearrangement uses TRBV5-1 and TRBJ2-3, with TRBD2 identical over 8 bases. The junction had 9 bases not matched to a gene; V was cut back by 0 bases and J by 6 bases. Germline loops: CDR1 SGHRS, CDR2 YFSETQ. The CDR3 length is 16 residues. The CDR3 here is CASSLEDSGGRDTQYF. The CDR3 coding sequence is TGCGCCAGCAGCTTGGAGGATTCGGGAGGGCGTGATACGCAGTATTTT.

This clonotype was seen repeatedly, ten times or more. The rearrangement joins TRBV12-3 or TRBV12-4 to TRBJ1-2, with D possibly matching TRBD1 (5 bases). V lost 2 bases, J lost 7 bases, and 8 bases lay in between. This CDR3 region has 12 residues. CDR3 amino acids: CASSLSGFGYTF. Here the CDR3 DNA reads TGTGCCAGCAGTTTATCAGGGTTTGGCTACACCTTC.

This clonotype was picked up a small number of times. The DNA for the CDR3 is TGCAGTGCTAAACTCACGAACACCGGGGAGCTGTTTTTT. It specifies CSAKLTNTGELFF. V and J are TRBV20-1 and TRBJ2-2; D ambiguous. The CDR3 sequence is 13 residues long. V was cut by 4 bases and J by 0 bases, with 6 bases left in between. CDR1 is DFQATT and CDR2 is SNEGSKA in the germline V gene (reference sequence).

This clonotype was seen repeatedly, ten times or more. This chain uses TRBV5-1 with TRBJ2-7, with D possibly being TRBD1 (6 bases). V was clipped by 0 bases and J by 2 bases, with 18 bases between them. There are 17 residues in the CDR3. Per germline, CDR1 SGHRS and CDR2 YFSETQ. This CDR3 is CASSLDFGRGNAYEQYF. The CDR3 nucleotides read TGCGCCAGCAGCTTGGATTTCGGCAGGGGCAATGCCTACGAGCAGTACTTC.

V and J are TRBV4-1 and TRBJ2-7, with 16 nucleotides matching TRBD2. The CDR3 spans 19 residues. V dropped 0 bases and J dropped 2; count of bases not matched to a gene: 7. CDR1 MGHRA and CDR2 YSYEKL come from the germline V gene. The CDR3 DNA sequence: TGCGCCAGCAGCCAAGATCCGGGACTAGCGGGAGGGCAGACCTACGAGCAGTACTTC. Protein: CASSQDPGLAGGQTYEQYF.

This clonotype has only a few counts. This rearrangement joins TRBV7-9 to TRBJ2-7; D unresolved. Germline V lookup: CDR1 SEHNR, CDR2 FQNEAQ (reference sequence). This CDR3 has 12 amino acids. Between the trimmed V and J ends, which lost 3 bases and 4 bases, there was a span of 7 bases. DNA of the CDR3: TGTGCCAGCAGCTTGGGGATGTACGAGCAGTACTTC. Encoded protein: CASSLGMYEQYF.

At least ten counts were recorded for this clonotype. This rearrangement joins TRBV29-1 to TRBJ2-2; no clear D gene. CDR3 length: 13 amino acids. Deletions cut 6 bases from V and 0 bases from J, with 8 bases between. Germline CDR1 and CDR2: SQVTM and ANQGSEA. The chain's CDR3 is CSVGPANTGELFF. As DNA, the CDR3 is TGCAGCGTCGGACCGGCGAACACCGGGGAGCTGTTTTTT.

The sample holds many counts of this clonotype. The chain carries TRBV7-8 and TRBJ2-2, with 10 bases identical to TRBD2. CDR1 and CDR2 from the germline V gene are SGHVS and FQNEAQ. V trimming: 5 bases; J trimming: 6 bases; junction bases outside the gene matches: 12. The CDR3 runs 17 residues. CDR3 loop: CASSISRGTSAAGELFF. The DNA of the CDR3 is TGTGCCAGCAGCATAAGCCGCGGGACTAGCGCAGCCGGGGAGCTGTTTTTT.

The chain combines TRBV28 with TRBJ2-7; 8 nucleotides agree with TRBD1. With 7 bases clipped from V and 4 bases from J, the junction kept 12 bases outside the gene matches. Per the germline V gene, CDR1 is MDHEN and CDR2 is SYDVKM. There are 15 residues in the CDR3. This CDR3 is CASTPGGRGLYEQYF. In DNA, the CDR3 is TGTGCCAGCACTCCCGGAGGCAGGGGGCTTTACGAGCAGTACTTC.

This clonotype was seen at least ten times. The V call is TRBV5-1, the J call TRBJ2-2; the match to TRBD2 covers 13 bases. The CDR3 has 17 amino acids. J was trimmed by 5 bases and V by 5 bases; bases with no gene match: 9. Germline CDR1 is SGHRS and CDR2 is YFSETQ. For the CDR3, the DNA is TGCGCCAGCAGGATAGGACTAGCGGGAGTGAGGACCGGGGAGCTGTTTTTT. Protein sequence: CASRIGLAGVRTGELFF.

Note on this clonotype: This sequence may be a read error, since a much larger clone differs from it by one base. The genes are TRBV10-3 and TRBJ2-6, with TRBD2 as a possible D gene (6 bases). Germline CDR1 and CDR2: ENHRY and SYGVKD. CDR3 length equals 17 residues. Trimming took 4 bases from V and 2 from J, leaving 15 bases between them. DNA for the CDR3: TGTGCCATCAGTGGGCGGGACGGCGAGGCTGGGGCCAACGTCCTGACTTTC. This sequence encodes CAISGRDGEAGANVLTF.

Many counts were recorded for this clonotype. The chain links TRBV5-1 to TRBJ2-7; unclear D gene. There are 14 residues in the CDR3. From germline, CDR1 is SGHRS and CDR2 YFSETQ. V gave up 0 bases and J gave up 1 base, with 8 bases separating them. This chain's CDR3 is CASSLVGFSYEQYF. In nucleotides, the CDR3 is TGCGCCAGCAGCTTGGTAGGGTTTTCCTACGAGCAGTACTTC.

Concerning this clonotype itself: This sequence may be a read error, since a much larger clone differs from it by one base. The conserved phenylalanine or tryptophan is not found at the CDR3 terminus, so this likely reflects a read error. The chain is built from TRBV5-1 and TRBJ1-1; the match to TRBD1 covers 7 bases. V shed 4 bases and J 3 bases; nucleotides not matched to a gene: 9. Germline loops: CDR1 SGHRS, CDR2 YFSETQ. CDR3 length equals 15 residues. The CDR3 is CASSLRGRKDTEAFL. The CDR3 DNA reads TGCGCCAGCAGCCTTAGGGGGCGCAAGGACACTGAAGCTTTCTTG.

This clonotype was seen more than once but under ten times. V gene TRBV12-3 or TRBV12-4 combines with J gene TRBJ2-3; D is perhaps TRBD2 (6 bases). The CDR3 has 14 amino acids. V was cut by 9 bases and J by 5 bases, with 18 bases left in between. The CDR3 is CASGVGGAGDTQYF. The CDR3 nucleotides are TGTGCCAGTGGGGTCGGGGGAGCCGGAGATACGCAGTATTTT.

The chain joins TRBV7-2 to TRBJ2-5; D gene uncertain. The germline CDR1 and CDR2 sequences are SGHTA and FQGNSA. The CDR3 is made up of 13 amino acids. The ends were cut back, 1 base at V and 5 bases at J, with 8 bases in the middle. The CDR3 reads CASSLDVWETQYF. CDR3 bases: TGTGCCAGCAGCTTAGACGTGTGGGAGACCCAGTACTTC.

In this sample, this clonotype turned up many times. The chain carries TRBV9 and TRBJ2-1, with 7 bases that match TRBD2. CDR1 is SGDLS, CDR2 YYNGEE, per germline. Losses at the gene ends were 0 bases for V and 9 bases for J; bases not matched to a gene: 15. The CDR3 totals 17 residues. CDR3 in DNA: TGTGCCAGCAGCGTAGCACTAGCGTTACCTACGGAGGGTGAGCAGTTCTTC. Translated, it gives CASSVALALPTEGEQFF. Together with reference TRBV9 and TRBJ2-1, the CDR3 gives the full variable domain: DSGVTQTPKHLITATGQRVTLRCSPRSGDLSVYWYQQSLDQGLQFLIQYYNGEERAKGNILERFSAQQFPDLHSELNLSSLELGDSALYFCASSVALALPTEGEQFFGPGTRLTVL.

This clonotype was detected many times. The chain joins TRBV3-1 to TRBJ2-2; the D is unclear. Trimming removed 0 bases from V and 8 bases from J, with 10 bases in between. The CDR3 has 14 amino acids. The germline V gene has CDR1 LGHDT and CDR2 YNNKEL (reference sequence). The CDR3 is CASSQENKGGELFF. The CDR3 region has the DNA TGTGCCAGCAGCCAAGAGAACAAAGGAGGGGAGCTGTTTTTT.

This clonotype was observed at least ten times. The genes are TRBV9 and TRBJ2-1; 11 nucleotides match TRBD2. Germline V CDR1 and CDR2: SGDLS, YYNGEE. Trimming removed 1 base from V and 7 bases from J; junction bases left unmatched: 7. The CDR3 runs 16 residues. The CDR3 protein is CASSVSPSGGRNEQFF. The CDR3 DNA sequence: TGTGCCAGCAGCGTATCCCCTAGCGGGGGGCGAAATGAGCAGTTCTTC.